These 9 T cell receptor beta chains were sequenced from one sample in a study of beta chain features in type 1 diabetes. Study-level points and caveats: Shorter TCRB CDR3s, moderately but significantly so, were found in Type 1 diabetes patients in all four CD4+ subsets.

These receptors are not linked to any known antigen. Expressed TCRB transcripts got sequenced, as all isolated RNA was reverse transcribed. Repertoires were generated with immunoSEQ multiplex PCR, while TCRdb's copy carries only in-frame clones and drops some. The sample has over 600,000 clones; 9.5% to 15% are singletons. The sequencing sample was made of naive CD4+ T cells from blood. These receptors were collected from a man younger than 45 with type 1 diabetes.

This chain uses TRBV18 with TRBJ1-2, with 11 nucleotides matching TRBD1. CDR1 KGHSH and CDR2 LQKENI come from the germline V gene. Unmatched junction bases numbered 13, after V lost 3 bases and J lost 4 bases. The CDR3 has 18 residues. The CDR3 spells CASSPQPGQGASSYGYTF. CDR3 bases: TGTGCCAGCTCACCGCAGCCAGGACAGGGGGCATCCTCCTATGGCTACACCTTC.

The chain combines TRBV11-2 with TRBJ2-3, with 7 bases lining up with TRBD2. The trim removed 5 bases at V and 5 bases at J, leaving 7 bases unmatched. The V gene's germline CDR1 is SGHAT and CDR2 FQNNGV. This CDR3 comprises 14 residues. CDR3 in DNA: TGTGCCAGCAGCGCCGCGGGGGATCTAGATACGCAGTATTTT. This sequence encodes CASSAAGDLDTQYF.

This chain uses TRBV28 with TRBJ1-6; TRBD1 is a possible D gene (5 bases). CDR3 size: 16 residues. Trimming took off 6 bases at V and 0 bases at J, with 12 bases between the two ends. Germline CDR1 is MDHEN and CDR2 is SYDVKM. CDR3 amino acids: CASSGGPYSYNSPLHF. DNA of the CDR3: TGTGCCAGCAGCGGGGGACCTTACTCCTATAATTCACCCCTCCACTTT. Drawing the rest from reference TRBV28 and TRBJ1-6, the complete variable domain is DVKVTQSSRYLVKRTGEKVFLECVQDMDHENMFWYRQDPGLGLRLIYFSYDVKMKEKGDIPEGYSVSREKKERFSLILESASTNQTSMYLCASSGGPYSYNSPLHFGNGTRLTVT.

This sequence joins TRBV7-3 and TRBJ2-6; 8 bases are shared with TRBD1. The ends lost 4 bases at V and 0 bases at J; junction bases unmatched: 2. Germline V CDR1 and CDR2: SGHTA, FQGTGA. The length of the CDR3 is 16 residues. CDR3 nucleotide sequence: TGTGCCAGCAGCTGGGACAGGAGCTCTGGGGCCAACGTCCTGACTTTC. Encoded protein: CASSWDRSSGANVLTF.

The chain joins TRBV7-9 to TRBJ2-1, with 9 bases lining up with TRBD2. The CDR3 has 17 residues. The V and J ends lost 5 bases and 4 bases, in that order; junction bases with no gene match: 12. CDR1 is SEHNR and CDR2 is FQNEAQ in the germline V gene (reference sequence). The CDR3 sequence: CASSPLAIAGVYNEQFF. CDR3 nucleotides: TGTGCCAGCAGCCCCCTTGCTATAGCGGGGGTTTACAATGAGCAGTTCTTC. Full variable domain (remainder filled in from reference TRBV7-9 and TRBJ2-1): DTGVSQNPRHKITKRGQNVTFRCDPISEHNRLYWYRQTLGQGPEFLTYFQNEAQLEKSRLLSDRFSAERPKGSFSTLEIQRTEQGDSAMYLCASSPLAIAGVYNEQFFGPGTRLTVL.

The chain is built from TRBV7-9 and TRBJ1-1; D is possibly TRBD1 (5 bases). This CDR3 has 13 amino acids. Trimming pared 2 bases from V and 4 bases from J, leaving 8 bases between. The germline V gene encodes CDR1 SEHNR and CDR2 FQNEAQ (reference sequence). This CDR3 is CASSLQGGTEAFF. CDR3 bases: TGTGCCAGCAGCTTACAGGGCGGCACTGAAGCTTTCTTT.

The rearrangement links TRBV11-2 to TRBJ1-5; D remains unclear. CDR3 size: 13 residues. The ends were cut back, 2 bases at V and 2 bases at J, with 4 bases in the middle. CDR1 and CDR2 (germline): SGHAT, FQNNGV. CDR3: CASSLTGNQPQHF. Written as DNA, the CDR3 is TGTGCCAGCAGCTTAACGGGCAATCAGCCCCAGCATTTT. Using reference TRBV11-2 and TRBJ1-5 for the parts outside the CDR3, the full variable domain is EAGVAQSPRYKIIEKRQSVAFWCNPISGHATLYWYQQILGQGPKLLIQFQNNGVVDDSQLPKDRFSAERLKGVDSTLKIQPAKLEDSAVYLCASSLTGNQPQHFGDGTRLSIL.

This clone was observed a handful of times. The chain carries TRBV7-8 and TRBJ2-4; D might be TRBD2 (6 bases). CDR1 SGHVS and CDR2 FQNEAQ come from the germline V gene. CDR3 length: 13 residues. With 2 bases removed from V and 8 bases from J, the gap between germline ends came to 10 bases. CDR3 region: CASSLPGGDIQYF. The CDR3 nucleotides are TGTGCCAGCAGCTTACCGGGCGGGGACATTCAGTACTTC.

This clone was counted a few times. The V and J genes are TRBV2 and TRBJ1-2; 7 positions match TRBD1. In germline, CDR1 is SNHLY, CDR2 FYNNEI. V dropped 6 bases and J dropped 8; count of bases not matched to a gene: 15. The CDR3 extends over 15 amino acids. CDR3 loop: CASSARGTGVDGYTF. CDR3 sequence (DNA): TGTGCCAGCAGCGCTCGGGGAACAGGGGTTGACGGCTACACCTTC.